This record covers a single T cell receptor beta chain. The method was immunoSEQ multiplex PCR; TCRdb's version includes in-frame clones alone and lacks a portion of them. Of a few hundred thousand clones listed, 88% were seen once; the top ten hold 6.9%. The data stem from a study of blood T cell repertoires in COVID-19. Turning to the study itself: T cells, B-cell-depleted T cells, or PBMCs provided the cDNA or gDNA that served as material.

Trimming took 2 bases from V and 4 from J, leaving 5 bases between them. Germline V gives CDR1 MNHEY, CDR2 SVGEGT. The CDR3 sequence is 12 residues long. This receptor was obtained from a woman in her 30s who had recovered from COVID-19. This chain links TRBV6-2 or TRBV6-3 with TRBJ1-2; D is perhaps TRBD1 (5 bases). Sequencing was done on a sample of peripheral blood. CDR3 in DNA: TGTGCCAGCAGTTACCAGGGCTATGGCTACACCTTC. This sequence encodes CASSYQGYGYTF.